This TCR beta chain derives from a study of PD-L1 blockade in urothelial cancer (dated by TCRdb to about 2017). As for the study more broadly: All patients started therapy in about 2014 and received atezolizumab 1,200 mg intravenously every 3 weeks. About 90% of the 29 patients were identified as males with urothelial cancer of bladder origin, and a prior smoking history was reported by 18 of 29 patients. A median of about 140,000 T cells and 80,000 or so unique TCRs was obtained from blood samples, and a median clonality of approximately 0.08 was observed. Just over 28 patients had pretreatment blood TCR-seq, about 25 had at least one posttreatment blood collection, and about 25 had tumor TCR-seq. Blood samples were analyzed 3 weeks after the start of treatment (second dose) and 6 weeks after the start of treatment. Durable clinical benefit was defined as progression-free survival longer than 6 months, and TCR features were also tested against progression-free and overall survival. Pretreatment tumor samples, along with matched peripheral blood collected serially before and after atezolizumab treatment, underwent TCR sequencing. Somatic, immune and clinical correlates of response to PD-L1 blockade with atezolizumab in urothelial cancer were the focus of an exploratory multi-omic analysis. An ECOG performance status of 0 or 1 was recorded for the patients, and 0 to 3 prior chemotherapy regimens had been received by the patients. Durable clinical benefit was achieved by nine patients and was not achieved by 20 patients. In the same patients who had TCR sequencing, pretreatment tumors also underwent whole exome sequencing and RNA sequencing.

This specimen's time point label, per the study, means: pretreatment peripheral blood. The cohort comprised around 31 patients with locally advanced or metastatic urothelial carcinoma treated at Memorial Sloan Kettering on a trial protocol. Peripheral blood mononuclear cells were collected from each patient pretreatment and during treatment, giving between 1 and 8 total time points per patient. The Qiagen DNeasy Blood extraction kit was used to purify genomic DNA from total PBMCs and tumor samples. PBMCs were collected pretreatment and during treatment and were isolated and stored as previously described. Paper-wide results and their limitations: Patients with durable benefit showed greater expansion of tumor-associated TCR clones in peripheral blood 3 weeks after starting treatment (n ≈ 23, p = 0.022). Because the sample size was small (n ≈ 30) and many exploratory analyses were performed, the results are intended to be hypothesis-generating. A pretreatment peripheral blood TCR clonality below the median was linked to improved progression-free and overall survival.

Between the V and J ends, shortened by 5 bases and 6 bases respectively, the junction contains 21 bases. CDR1 is given as SGHAT and CDR2 as FQNNGV, both from the germline V gene. The CDR3, from cysteine to phenylalanine, totals 16 residues. Here the CDR3 DNA is all that survives: 48 bases in frame from base 1. Each PCR received spiked-in synthetic TCR analog templates so that absolute template abundance could be estimated from read counts. TCRbeta CDR3 regions were amplified from genomic DNA with bias-controlled V and J gene primers using the immunoSEQ assay. Sequencing of rearranged TCRbeta segments was done at approximately 20X coverage. In the paper's pipeline: Clustering was used to correct sequencing errors, and CDR3s were annotated against IMGT to assign V, D and J genes. Out-of-frame and stop-codon sequences were excluded, and only productive TCRbeta rearrangements were used in downstream analyses. Clonality was computed as one minus Shannon entropy normalized by the log of the number of unique productive sequences. Fisher's exact test with Benjamini-Hochberg correction, using a cutoff of adjusted p below 0.01, was how clones that differed between time points or between blood and tumor were identified. TCRdb took over this immuneACCESS table, retaining in-frame rearrangements with V and J assigned. Such tables are incomplete; in checked studies, under half of the missing clones stem from an unresolved V gene, and the remainder is unexplained. The V and J calls and the clone size are those of that table, but D and trimming were determined from the DNA. The sample records around 92,000 clones, 80% to 90% of which are singletons. The ten largest clonotypes hold about 0.89% of the sample.

Worth noting for this clone: This receptor's antigen is unknown. No much larger clone exists at a distance of one base, and base qualities are not known.

The sample was PBMCs, taken around atezolizumab (anti-PD-L1) treatment. The clonotype originates from a woman older than 75 with urothelial cancer. The chain links TRBV11-2 with TRBJ2-3, with the D gene uncertain. For the CDR3, the sequence is CASSPLRGQKADTQYF. The DNA sequence follows: TGTGCCAGCAGCCCACTTAGAGGTCAGAAAGCCGATACGCAGTATTTT.